This is a list of T cell receptor beta chains from one sample in a study of T cell repertoires in cytomegalovirus infection. No antigen is known for these receptors. In TCRdb, the reads were re-called with MiXCR into one record per CDR3 protein. The sample contains 700,000 to 950,000 distinct CDR3 sequences, approximately 30% of which appear only once. Material: cultured CD8+ T cells from PBMCs, obtained from culture after CMV antigen stimulation. These receptors came from a human donor in good health (CMV status not recorded). Some clones in this sample may be carry-over from other donors' samples. Both conserved end residues are part of each CDR3. Fields, in order: J gene, V gene, clone size, D gene, CDR3 DNA, CDR3 protein. The D gene is left open where the match is weak. Only part of the rows carry a size: once, few, many, or a class if the clone is expanded.

j_call: TRBJ1-1; v_call: TRBV4-3; clone_size: once; d_call: TRBD1; cdr3_nt: TGCGCCAGCAGCCAAGGTTCAGGGGGCAAGGGCACTGAAGCTTTCTTT; cdr3_aa: CASSQGSGGKGTEAFF
j_call: TRBJ1-2; v_call: TRBV7-3; clone_size: -; d_call: TRBD1; cdr3_nt: TGTGCCAGCAGCTTCCGGGACAGGGTACCGAGGTTCGCCTTC; cdr3_aa: CASSFRDRVPRFAF
j_call: TRBJ2-1; v_call: TRBV6-6; clone_size: few; d_call: TRBD2; cdr3_nt: TGTGCCAGCAGTTACTCGTCCGGGAGGGGTCGGGGGGGATCCTACAATGAGCAGTTCTTC; cdr3_aa: CASSYSSGRGRGGSYNEQFF
j_call: TRBJ2-3; v_call: TRBV10-3; clone_size: few; d_call: TRBD2; cdr3_nt: TGTGCCATCAGAAGCCCGGGACTAGAGACAGATACGCAGTATTTT; cdr3_aa: CAIRSPGLETDTQYF
j_call: TRBJ1-1; v_call: TRBV4-1; clone_size: few; d_call: TRBD1; cdr3_nt: TGCGCCAGCAGCCTAGGACAGGGGGCAGCGGACACTGAAGCTTTCTTT; cdr3_aa: CASSLGQGAADTEAFF
j_call: TRBJ1-1; v_call: TRBV19; clone_size: -; d_call: -; cdr3_nt: TGTGCCAGTAGTAAGACCAAGCCCCGATACACTGAAGCTTTCTTT; cdr3_aa: CASSKTKPRYTEAFF
j_call: TRBJ2-5; v_call: TRBV7-9; clone_size: few; d_call: TRBD2; cdr3_nt: TGTGCCAGCAGCTTTCGGGGGGGGGGCCAAGAGACCCAGTACTTC; cdr3_aa: CASSFRGGGQETQYF
j_call: TRBJ2-4; v_call: TRBV3-1; clone_size: -; d_call: -; cdr3_nt: TGTGCCAGCAGCCATCTGAGCGGGTGGGAGAACATTCAGTACTTC; cdr3_aa: CASSHLSGWENIQYF
j_call: TRBJ2-3; v_call: TRBV12-5; clone_size: once; d_call: TRBD1; cdr3_nt: TGTGCTAGTGGTTTGGTTGGACTCGGACAGGGTTCAGATACGCAGTATTTT; cdr3_aa: CASGLVGLGQGSDTQYF
j_call: TRBJ2-5; v_call: TRBV7-6; clone_size: -; d_call: -; cdr3_nt: TGTGCCAGCAGCCCCCCGGCGGTCGGACGGCAAGAGACCCAGTACTTC; cdr3_aa: CASSPPAVGRQETQYF
j_call: TRBJ1-1; v_call: TRBV4-2; clone_size: few; d_call: -; cdr3_nt: TGTGCCAGCAGCCAAGATCGGGGGACGAACACTGAAGCTTTCTTT; cdr3_aa: CASSQDRGTNTEAFF
j_call: TRBJ2-2; v_call: TRBV29-1; clone_size: -; d_call: -; cdr3_nt: TGCAGCGCCTCCGGTGGGGGTCTCACCGGGGAGCTGTTTTTT; cdr3_aa: CSASGGGLTGELFF
j_call: TRBJ2-7; v_call: TRBV7-2; clone_size: many; d_call: TRBD2; cdr3_nt: TGTGCCAGCAGCCCATCGGCGGGGACTAGCGGGGTCCATCCCGTCTACGAGCAGTACTTC; cdr3_aa: CASSPSAGTSGVHPVYEQYF
j_call: TRBJ2-7; v_call: TRBV14; clone_size: -; d_call: TRBD1; cdr3_nt: TGTGCCAGCAGCCCACACTCACCCGGGACAGGGGACCACGAGCAGTACTTC; cdr3_aa: CASSPHSPGTGDHEQYF
j_call: TRBJ2-2; v_call: TRBV7-9; clone_size: -; d_call: TRBD1; cdr3_nt: TGTGCCAGCAGCTCCTGGACAGGAACCTCGAACACCGGGGAGCTGTTTTTT; cdr3_aa: CASSSWTGTSNTGELFF
j_call: TRBJ2-6; v_call: TRBV18; clone_size: -; d_call: -; cdr3_nt: TGTGCCAGCTCACCTACAACAGGGATCAGGTCTGGGGCCAACGTCCTGACTTTC; cdr3_aa: CASSPTTGIRSGANVLTF
j_call: TRBJ2-7; v_call: TRBV19; clone_size: -; d_call: -; cdr3_nt: TGTGCCAGTAGCAATGACGACAGTTCCTACGAGCAGTACTTC; cdr3_aa: CASSNDDSSYEQYF
j_call: TRBJ1-5; v_call: TRBV10-2; clone_size: few; d_call: TRBD1; cdr3_nt: TGCGCCAGCACCCCGGGGACAGGGAATCAGCCCCAGCATTTT; cdr3_aa: CASTPGTGNQPQHF
j_call: TRBJ1-5; v_call: TRBV7-6; clone_size: -; d_call: -; cdr3_nt: TGTGCCAGCAGCCCCGGGATATTTAGCAATCAGCCCCAGCATTTT; cdr3_aa: CASSPGIFSNQPQHF
j_call: TRBJ2-5; v_call: TRBV7-8; clone_size: many; d_call: TRBD2; cdr3_nt: TGTGCCAGCAGCCCACCGTGGGGACTAGCGGGGGATCAGGCGGACCAGTACTTC; cdr3_aa: CASSPPWGLAGDQADQYF
j_call: TRBJ1-2; v_call: TRBV12-3/TRBV12-4; clone_size: many; d_call: TRBD1; cdr3_nt: TGTGCCAGCAGTTCCCTAGCCGCAGGGGGCAGGAACTATGGCTACACCTTC; cdr3_aa: CASSSLAAGGRNYGYTF
j_call: TRBJ2-5; v_call: TRBV6-2/TRBV6-3; clone_size: few; d_call: -; cdr3_nt: TGTGCCAGCAGCCCCGGGCCCAAATCCTCCGAGCAAGAGACCCAGTACTTC; cdr3_aa: CASSPGPKSSEQETQYF
j_call: TRBJ2-1; v_call: TRBV7-9; clone_size: few; d_call: -; cdr3_nt: TGTGCCAGCAGCCATCCAGCCCGAGGGGTTCGGTCCTACAATGAGCAGTTCTTC; cdr3_aa: CASSHPARGVRSYNEQFF
j_call: TRBJ2-1; v_call: TRBV12-3/TRBV12-4; clone_size: -; d_call: -; cdr3_nt: TGTGCCAGCAACCTGGCAAGGATCTCCTACAATGAGCAGTTCTTC; cdr3_aa: CASNLARISYNEQFF
j_call: TRBJ2-1; v_call: TRBV7-9; clone_size: many; d_call: TRBD2; cdr3_nt: TGTGCCAGCAGCTTACCAGCGGGGGGGCCTTCGAATGAGCAGTTCTTC; cdr3_aa: CASSLPAGGPSNEQFF
j_call: TRBJ1-6; v_call: TRBV20-1; clone_size: -; d_call: -; cdr3_nt: TGCAGTGCTAGAGCCGGAGAGACCCAACTTCCCTATAATTCACCCCTCCACTTT; cdr3_aa: CSARAGETQLPYNSPLHF
j_call: TRBJ1-4; v_call: TRBV7-9; clone_size: -; d_call: -; cdr3_nt: TGTGCCAGCAGCTTAGGGGACATTGAAAAACTGTTTTTT; cdr3_aa: CASSLGDIEKLFF
j_call: TRBJ2-1; v_call: TRBV19; clone_size: -; d_call: -; cdr3_nt: TGTGCCAGTAGTATACCGGACCGAAACTACAATGAGCAGTTCTTC; cdr3_aa: CASSIPDRNYNEQFF
j_call: TRBJ2-1; v_call: TRBV4-3; clone_size: -; d_call: -; cdr3_nt: TGCGCCAGCAGCCAAGATCCGCCCGGCGGCAGGGACTATGAGCAGTTCTTC; cdr3_aa: CASSQDPPGGRDYEQFF
j_call: TRBJ2-5; v_call: TRBV24-1; clone_size: -; d_call: -; cdr3_nt: TGTGCCACCAGTGAACCAGACAGGAGCCAAGAGACCCAGTACTTC; cdr3_aa: CATSEPDRSQETQYF
j_call: TRBJ1-6; v_call: TRBV14; clone_size: -; d_call: -; cdr3_nt: TGTGCCAGCAGCCAAGGACCAGGAACCTATAATTCACCCCTCCACTTT; cdr3_aa: CASSQGPGTYNSPLHF
j_call: TRBJ1-6; v_call: TRBV6-5; clone_size: -; d_call: -; cdr3_nt: TGTGCCAGCAGTTACTCGATGGGACCTAATTCACCCCTCCACTTT; cdr3_aa: CASSYSMGPNSPLHF
j_call: TRBJ2-1; v_call: TRBV2; clone_size: -; d_call: -; cdr3_nt: TGTGCCAGCAGTCTTATTATCAATGAGCAGTTCTTC; cdr3_aa: CASSLIINEQFF
j_call: TRBJ2-1; v_call: TRBV6-5; clone_size: few; d_call: -; cdr3_nt: TGTGCCAGCAGTTATACGGCGAGCAATGAGCAGTTCTTC; cdr3_aa: CASSYTASNEQFF
j_call: TRBJ2-6; v_call: TRBV7-2; clone_size: few; d_call: -; cdr3_nt: TGTGCCACTCCAGGGTCAGGGGCCAACGTCCTGACTTTC; cdr3_aa: CATPGSGANVLTF
j_call: TRBJ1-1; v_call: TRBV20-1; clone_size: -; d_call: -; cdr3_nt: TGCAGTGCTACGTTCAGGAGGGGAAGCACTGAAGCTTTCTTT; cdr3_aa: CSATFRRGSTEAFF
j_call: TRBJ2-5; v_call: TRBV6-1; clone_size: -; d_call: TRBD2; cdr3_nt: TGTGCCAGCAGTGAATGGGTAGCGGGGGACACGTACCAAGAGACCCAGTACTTC; cdr3_aa: CASSEWVAGDTYQETQYF
j_call: TRBJ1-4; v_call: TRBV7-6; clone_size: many; d_call: -; cdr3_nt: TGTGCCAGCAGCCATAGGACGGGTGAAAAACTGTTTTTT; cdr3_aa: CASSHRTGEKLFF
j_call: TRBJ2-1; v_call: TRBV19; clone_size: -; d_call: TRBD2; cdr3_nt: TGTGCCAGTAGTGTAGCGGGGGTCTCCTACAATGAGCAGTTCTTC; cdr3_aa: CASSVAGVSYNEQFF
j_call: TRBJ1-2; v_call: TRBV6-1; clone_size: once; d_call: -; cdr3_nt: TGTGCCAGCAACCGGGCCGCAGCTAACTATGGCTACACCTTC; cdr3_aa: CASNRAAANYGYTF
j_call: TRBJ2-3; v_call: TRBV27; clone_size: -; d_call: TRBD2; cdr3_nt: TGTGCCAGCAGTCCCCCAAGCGGGGGGGCCACAGATACGCAGTATTTT; cdr3_aa: CASSPPSGGATDTQYF
j_call: TRBJ1-1; v_call: TRBV27; clone_size: -; d_call: -; cdr3_nt: TGTGCCAGCAGTTTAACCTCCGGGCTAAAGGGTGAAGCTTTCTTT; cdr3_aa: CASSLTSGLKGEAFF
j_call: TRBJ1-1; v_call: TRBV4-3; clone_size: -; d_call: -; cdr3_nt: TGCGCCAGCAGCCAAGATCCCCAGGGCCTAATGAACACTGAAGCTTTCTTT; cdr3_aa: CASSQDPQGLMNTEAFF
j_call: TRBJ1-1; v_call: TRBV6-5; clone_size: few; d_call: -; cdr3_nt: TGTGCCAGCAGTTACTCGGGACGGACGAACACTGAAGCTTTCTTT; cdr3_aa: CASSYSGRTNTEAFF
j_call: TRBJ2-2; v_call: TRBV11-1; clone_size: few; d_call: TRBD1; cdr3_nt: TGTGCCAGCAGCATCTGGGACAGCCCCAGGCCCGGGGAGCTGTTTTTT; cdr3_aa: CASSIWDSPRPGELFF
j_call: TRBJ1-5; v_call: TRBV15; clone_size: few; d_call: TRBD1; cdr3_nt: TGTGCCACCAGTCAGGGGGCCGATAGCCAGCCCCAGCATTTT; cdr3_aa: CATSQGADSQPQHF
j_call: TRBJ1-1; v_call: TRBV4-1; clone_size: -; d_call: -; cdr3_nt: TGCGCCAGCAGCCGGGAGTTGGGGGGGGGCACTGAAGCTTTCTTT; cdr3_aa: CASSRELGGGTEAFF
j_call: TRBJ2-5; v_call: TRBV6-6; clone_size: many; d_call: -; cdr3_nt: TGTGCCAGCAGTTACCCCCAGGGTGGCAAAGTGGAGACCCAGTACTTC; cdr3_aa: CASSYPQGGKVETQYF
j_call: TRBJ2-1; v_call: TRBV13; clone_size: -; d_call: TRBD2; cdr3_nt: TGTGCCAGCAGCTTAGGGACTAGCGGGGGGCGCCCCTACAATGAGCAGTTCTTC; cdr3_aa: CASSLGTSGGRPYNEQFF
j_call: TRBJ2-1; v_call: TRBV7-2; clone_size: few; d_call: -; cdr3_nt: TGTGCCAGCAGCTTACTCTCGGCCCATGAGCAGTTCTTC; cdr3_aa: CASSLLSAHEQFF
j_call: TRBJ2-5; v_call: TRBV19; clone_size: once; d_call: -; cdr3_nt: TGTGCCAGTAGCCCCTTCAGGGGGGAAGAGACCCAGTACTTC; cdr3_aa: CASSPFRGEETQYF
j_call: TRBJ1-4; v_call: TRBV12-3/TRBV12-4; clone_size: few; d_call: -; cdr3_nt: TGTGCCAGCAGTGTAGGAGGTGGAGATGAAAAACTGTTTTTT; cdr3_aa: CASSVGGGDEKLFF
j_call: TRBJ2-2; v_call: TRBV7-6; clone_size: -; d_call: -; cdr3_nt: TGTGCCAGCAGCTTAGTCCCAGGGTCCCACACCGGGGAGCTGTTTTTT; cdr3_aa: CASSLVPGSHTGELFF
j_call: TRBJ2-3; v_call: TRBV6-6; clone_size: -; d_call: TRBD2; cdr3_nt: TGTGCCAGCAGCAAACTAGCGGGGCGCACAGATACGCAGTATTTT; cdr3_aa: CASSKLAGRTDTQYF
j_call: TRBJ2-1; v_call: TRBV7-9; clone_size: -; d_call: -; cdr3_nt: TGTGCCAGCAGCGACGACAGGAATGAGCAGTTCTTC; cdr3_aa: CASSDDRNEQFF
j_call: TRBJ1-1; v_call: TRBV5-5; clone_size: few; d_call: -; cdr3_nt: TGTGCCAGCAGCTTCCTCACGGACCGGAGCACTGAAGCTTTCTTT; cdr3_aa: CASSFLTDRSTEAFF